This T cell receptor beta chain was profiled in a study of T cells in localized non-small cell lung cancer. Study results and limitations: Overall survival was longer when the density of T cells in the blood was higher. Owing to sequencing of a solitary tumor region, heterogeneity cannot be discounted. Highest T cell clonality was seen in uninvolved adjacent lung, surpassing that measured in tumor. Appearance in adjacent lung was seen for a median around 60 of the top 100 tumor clones.

Sequencing used immunoSEQ multiplex PCR; TCRdb keeps in-frame clones, though not all of them. The sample has 130,000 or so clones, more than 80% seen once. This CDR3 has 12 residues. Per germline, CDR1 SNHLY and CDR2 FYNNEI. Trimming pared 11 bases from V and 2 bases from J, leaving 11 bases between. In regard to this clone: Its cognate antigen is unknown.

This receptor was taken from a female donor over 55 with stage I lung adenocarcinoma. The source was peripheral blood, collected before any cancer treatment. This rearrangement joins TRBV2 to TRBJ2-3; no firm D call. Written as DNA, the CDR3 is TGTGCCGGCGAATCGAACACAGATACGCAGTATTTT. This encodes CAGESNTDTQYF.